The T cell receptor (beta chain) described here comes from a study of T-cell memory formation after mild COVID-19. After 5'RACE with constant-segment primers, TCR alpha and TCR beta cDNA libraries carrying sample barcodes and UMIs were obtained. Each CDR3 protein is one row after TCRdb ran MiXCR on the 5' RACE reads. The table records 300,000 to 350,000 distinct CDR3 sequences, roughly an eighth of them present only once. Per the germline V gene, CDR1 is SQVTM and CDR2 is ANQGSEA. V trimming: 6 bases; J trimming: 10 bases; junction bases outside the gene matches: 8. The CDR3 covers 12 residues. The rearrangement joins TRBV29-1 to TRBJ2-1; TRBD2 agrees at 8 bases. The sequenced sample consisted of PBMCs or a T cell subset sorted from them (not recorded which). This receptor was identified in a man aged 18 to 30 who had mild COVID-19 (a few samples of this study predate the infection). Cell type and time point are not known. The CDR3 nucleotides read TGCAGCGTCTCGGGACTAGTCGTAGAGCAGTTCTTC. This gives the protein CSVSGLVVEQFF.